A selection of T cell receptor beta chains follows, all from one sample in a study of shared clonotypes between healthy human individuals. TCRdb keeps only in-frame clones here, not all; method: immunoSEQ multiplex PCR. The sample has roughly 1 million clones, approximately 76% seen once. Sequences were obtained from memory CD4+ T cells sorted from blood. The receptors originated from a man aged 18 to 30 in good health. Each CDR3 is given with its conserved first and last residue. D genes are given only for firm matches. Clone size is shown for a subset of rows, as once, few, many or a class of expanded clone.

v_call	d_call	clone_size	j_call	cdr3_aa	cdr3_nt
TRBV6-1	NA	NA	TRBJ2-3	CASLTGDRADTQYF	TGTGCCAGCCTGACAGGTGACCGAGCAGATACGCAGTATTTT
TRBV6-6	TRBD2	many	TRBJ2-3	CASSTPGLVGTQYF	TGTGCCAGCAGTACCCCGGGACTAGTTGGTACGCAGTATTTT
TRBV18	NA	NA	TRBJ2-2	CASSLMGGNSNTGELFF	TGTGCCAGCTCACTGATGGGTGGCAACTCGAACACCGGGGAGCTGTTTTTT
TRBV6-4	NA	NA	TRBJ1-6	CASSESTANSPLHF	TGTGCCAGCAGTGAGTCGACAGCCAATTCACCCCTCCACTTT
TRBV30	NA	NA	TRBJ2-5	CASWDYQETQYF	TGTGCTTCCTGGGACTACCAAGAGACCCAGTACTTC
TRBV10-2	NA	NA	TRBJ2-1	CASSEESDNEQFF	TGCGCCAGCAGTGAGGAGTCTGACAATGAGCAGTTCTTC
TRBV5-1	TRBD1	once	TRBJ2-7	CASSRTGTGLSEQYF	TGCGCCAGCAGCCGAACGGGGACAGGGTTAAGCGAGCAGTACTTC
TRBV11-2	NA	few	TRBJ2-7	CASSSQRGTYEQYF	TGTGCCAGCAGCTCTCAGAGGGGCACCTACGAGCAGTACTTC
TRBV29-1	TRBD1	once	TRBJ2-1	CSVAGTGKSYNEQFF	TGCAGCGTGGCCGGGACAGGGAAGTCCTACAATGAGCAGTTCTTC
TRBV5-4	NA	NA	TRBJ2-7	CASSLLGTSYEQYF	TGTGCCAGCAGCTTGTTAGGGACCTCCTACGAGCAGTACTTC
TRBV6-6	NA	once	TRBJ1-2	CASSSPLDGYTF	TGTGCCAGCAGTTCCCCGCTTGACGGCTACACCTTC
TRBV27	NA	NA	TRBJ2-1	CASNRYETNEQFF	TGTGCCAGCAACAGATACGAAACCAATGAGCAGTTCTTC
TRBV5-1	NA	NA	TRBJ1-1	CASHYLGMNTEAFF	TGCGCCAGCCACTATCTGGGGATGAACACTGAAGCTTTCTTT
TRBV5-6	NA	NA	TRBJ1-5	CASSLGAGDQPQHF	TGTGCCAGCAGCTTGGGGGCAGGGGATCAGCCCCAGCATTTT
TRBV7-8	NA	few	TRBJ1-5	CASSLVGGSSNQPQHF	TGTGCCAGCAGCTTAGTGGGGGGGAGTAGCAATCAGCCCCAGCATTTT
TRBV2	NA	NA	TRBJ1-4	CASSPGTIDEKLFF	TGTGCCAGCAGTCCCGGGACAATCGATGAAAAACTGTTTTTT
TRBV7-3	TRBD2	NA	TRBJ2-3	CASSGSLAGGTDTQYF	TGTGCCAGCAGCGGTAGCTTGGCGGGGGGTACAGATACGCAGTATTTT
TRBV5-1	NA	NA	TRBJ1-5	CASSPVGGGQPQHF	TGCGCCAGCAGCCCGGTGGGGGGCGGTCAGCCCCAGCATTTT
TRBV5-4	TRBD1	NA	TRBJ2-1	CASSLAGTGNNEQFF	TGTGCCAGCAGCTTAGCCGGGACAGGTAACAATGAGCAGTTCTTC
TRBV19	TRBD2	NA	TRBJ2-2	CASSAQSGRARNTGELFF	TGTGCCAGTAGTGCTCAAAGCGGGAGGGCTAGGAACACCGGGGAGCTGTTTTTT
TRBV19	NA	NA	TRBJ2-5	CASSISRPGTQYF	TGTGCCAGTAGTATCAGCCGACCGGGGACCCAGTACTTC
TRBV6-6	TRBD2	NA	TRBJ2-7	CASTQLGGAEYF	TGTGCCAGCACCCAACTCGGGGGGGCAGAGTACTTC
TRBV5-1	NA	few	TRBJ2-7	CASSQVYEQYF	TGCGCCAGCAGCCAAGTGTACGAGCAGTACTTC
TRBV14	NA	NA	TRBJ2-7	CASSQGGRGEQYF	TGTGCCAGCAGCCAAGGAGGAAGGGGCGAGCAGTACTTC
TRBV30	TRBD2	NA	TRBJ2-1	CAWSAIAGAYNEQFF	TGTGCCTGGAGTGCAATAGCGGGGGCCTACAATGAGCAGTTCTTC
TRBV18	NA	NA	TRBJ2-1	CASSNRAESYNEQFF	TGTGCCAGCTCAAACAGGGCAGAGTCCTACAATGAGCAGTTCTTC
TRBV5-1	TRBD1	NA	TRBJ2-3	CASSPGQGKTDTQYF	TGCGCCAGCAGCCCGGGACAGGGTAAAACTGATACGCAGTATTTT
TRBV6-1	NA	NA	TRBJ2-7	CASSNYEQYF	TGTGCCAGCAGTAACTACGAGCAGTACTTC
TRBV7-9	NA	many	TRBJ2-3	CASSPPATESTDTQYF	TGTGCCAGCAGTCCTCCAGCGACAGAGAGCACAGATACGCAGTATTTT
TRBV28	TRBD1	NA	TRBJ2-1	CASSYRTGSYPQFF	TGTGCCAGCAGTTACCGGACAGGGTCCTACCCTCAGTTCTTC
TRBV7-8	TRBD2	NA	TRBJ2-5	CASSLGELAGGPSKETQYF	TGTGCCAGCAGCTTAGGGGAACTAGCGGGAGGGCCGTCGAAGGAGACCCAGTACTTC
TRBV6-1	TRBD1	NA	TRBJ1-2	CASSARQGASYGYTF	TGTGCCAGCAGTGCCCGACAGGGGGCGAGCTATGGCTACACCTTC
TRBV5-1	TRBD2	NA	TRBJ2-1	CASSPLGGTEQFF	TGCGCCAGCAGCCCGCTGGGAGGGACTGAGCAGTTCTTC
TRBV18	NA	NA	TRBJ1-4	CASSPGAKGEKLFF	TGTGCCAGCTCACCGGGAGCTAAAGGTGAAAAACTGTTTTTT
TRBV2	TRBD2	few	TRBJ2-7	CASNPSRGGYEQYF	TGTGCCAGCAATCCCTCGCGGGGGGGATACGAGCAGTACTTC
TRBV23-1	NA	NA	TRBJ2-5	CASSRSPAGTQYF	TGCGCCAGCAGTCGCTCACCGGCGGGGACCCAGTACTTC
TRBV5-1	TRBD1	NA	TRBJ2-3	CASSLDRGPTDTQYF	TGCGCCAGCAGCTTGGACAGGGGGCCCACAGATACGCAGTATTTT
TRBV6-5	TRBD2	NA	TRBJ2-7	CASSLSAGANYEQYF	TGTGCCAGCAGTCTTTCGGCGGGAGCCAACTACGAGCAGTACTTC
TRBV9	TRBD1	once	TRBJ2-5	CASSPGTGVLETQYF	TGTGCCAGCAGTCCCGGGACAGGGGTATTAGAGACCCAGTACTTC
TRBV7-2	NA	many	TRBJ1-6	CASSLTAGDNSPLHF	TGTGCCAGCAGCTTAACCGCAGGGGATAATTCACCCCTCCACTTT
TRBV5-1	NA	once	TRBJ2-1	CASSLGEPYNEQFF	TGCGCCAGCAGCTTGGGAGAACCGTACAATGAGCAGTTCTTC
TRBV6-1	TRBD2	NA	TRBJ2-7	CASSPSGRLTYEQYF	TGTGCCAGCAGTCCCAGCGGGAGGCTTACCTACGAGCAGTACTTC
TRBV5-5	NA	NA	TRBJ2-5	CASSFITPQETQYF	TGTGCCAGCAGCTTTATCACACCGCAAGAGACCCAGTACTTC
TRBV7-6	TRBD1	NA	TRBJ2-5	CASSLRTGGQETQYF	TGTGCCAGCAGCCTGAGGACAGGGGGGCAAGAGACCCAGTACTTC
TRBV28	NA	many	TRBJ1-4	CASSFQTGLANEKLFF	TGTGCCAGCAGTTTTCAAACAGGGTTGGCTAATGAAAAACTGTTTTTT
TRBV18	NA	NA	TRBJ2-7	CASSPGMAETYEQYF	TGTGCCAGCTCACCAGGGATGGCAGAAACCTACGAGCAGTACTTC
TRBV10-3	NA	NA	TRBJ2-1	CAITSTGNEQFF	TGTGCCATAACTAGCACCGGGAATGAGCAGTTCTTC
TRBV27	TRBD1	NA	TRBJ2-7	CASSSLGTGPGREQYF	TGTGCCAGCAGTTCACTTGGGACAGGCCCAGGGAGGGAGCAGTACTTC
TRBV28	TRBD1	NA	TRBJ1-2	CASRSGTGSAYGYTF	TGTGCCAGCAGGTCCGGGACAGGGTCTGCCTATGGCTACACCTTC
TRBV6-1	NA	few	TRBJ1-3	CASRIQPDSGNTIYF	TGTGCCAGCAGGATACAGCCAGACTCTGGAAACACCATATATTTT
TRBV6-5	NA	NA	TRBJ1-5	CASSYSSGAGNQPQHF	TGTGCCAGCAGTTACTCGAGTGGGGCAGGGAATCAGCCCCAGCATTTT